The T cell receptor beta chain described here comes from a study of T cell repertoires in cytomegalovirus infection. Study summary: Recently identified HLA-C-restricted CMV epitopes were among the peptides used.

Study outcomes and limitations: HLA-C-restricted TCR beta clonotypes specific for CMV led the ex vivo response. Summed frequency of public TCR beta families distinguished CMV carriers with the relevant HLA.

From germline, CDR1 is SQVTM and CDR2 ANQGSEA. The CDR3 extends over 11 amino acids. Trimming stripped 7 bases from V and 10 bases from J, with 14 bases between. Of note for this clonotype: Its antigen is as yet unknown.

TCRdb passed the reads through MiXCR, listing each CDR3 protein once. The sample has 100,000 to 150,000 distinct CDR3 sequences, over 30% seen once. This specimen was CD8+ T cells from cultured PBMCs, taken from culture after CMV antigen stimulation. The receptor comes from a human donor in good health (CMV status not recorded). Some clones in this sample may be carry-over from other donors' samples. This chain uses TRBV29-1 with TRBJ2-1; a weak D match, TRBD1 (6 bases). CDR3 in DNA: TGCAGCGCTGGGGGCTTCGGGGAGCAGTTCTTC. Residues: CSAGGFGEQFF.